Below, 13 T cell receptor beta chains from the same sample are listed, as sequenced in a study of blood T cell repertoires in COVID-19. The table came from immunoSEQ multiplex PCR; TCRdb's copy has only in-frame clones and leaves some out. In the table there are about 150,000 clones, about four fifths of which are singletons. The sequenced sample was peripheral blood. The receptors originated from a woman aged 55-69 years with acute or convalescent COVID-19.

The chain has TRBV2 and TRBJ1-6; D might be TRBD1 (6 bases). V was shortened by 6 bases and J by 10 bases, with 19 bases between the two germline ends. Germline CDR1 SNHLY, CDR2 FYNNEI. The length of the CDR3 is 15 residues. CDR3 residues: CASRTSGGVSSPLHF. The CDR3 DNA reads TGTGCCAGCAGGACCTCGGGGGGCGTATCATCACCCCTCCACTTT.

V is TRBV24-1 and J is TRBJ2-6, with D unclear. V was clipped by 2 bases and J by 1 base, with 5 bases between them. CDR3 length equals 15 residues. The V gene's germline CDR1 is KGHDR and CDR2 SFDVKD. CDR3 residues: CATSDSVSGANVLTF. CDR3 nucleotides: TGTGCCACCAGTGATTCCGTATCTGGGGCCAACGTCCTGACTTTC.

The chain carries TRBV19 and TRBJ1-1; D is perhaps TRBD1 (6 bases). V shed 5 bases and J shed 0 bases, with 10 bases lying between them. The CDR3 runs 14 residues. Germline loops: CDR1 LNHDA, CDR2 SQIVND (reference sequence). CDR3 residues: CASSPHRVNTEAFF. CDR3 coding DNA: TGTGCCAGTAGTCCCCACAGGGTGAACACTGAAGCTTTCTTT.

The gene calls are TRBV5-8 and TRBJ2-1, with D tentatively TRBD1 (6 bases). V gave up 1 base and J gave up 6 bases, with 17 bases separating them. The CDR3 contains 16 residues. Looked up from germline, CDR1 is SGHTS and CDR2 is YDEGEE. CDR3 DNA sequence: TGTGCCAGCAGCTTGTATCGTGGGCAGGGGCTCAATGAGCAGTTCTTC. Its protein is CASSLYRGQGLNEQFF.

The chain couples TRBV4-1 to TRBJ1-4; 10 positions match TRBD1. Per germline, CDR1 MGHRA and CDR2 YSYEKL. The V gene end was trimmed by 4 bases and the J gene end by 5 bases; junction bases not matched to a gene: 7. The CDR3 spans 16 residues. The CDR3 is CASSLLGQGQNEKLFF. The CDR3 nucleotides are TGCGCCAGCAGCCTCTTGGGACAGGGGCAAAATGAAAAACTGTTTTTT.

The chain links TRBV6-5 to TRBJ1-6; D might be TRBD1 (6 bases). The V gene's germline CDR1 is MNHEY and CDR2 SVGAGI. CDR3 length: 14 residues. V lost 6 bases and J lost 1, with 7 bases in between. CDR3 residues: CASSRGSYNSPLHF. The CDR3 DNA sequence: TGTGCCAGCAGCAGGGGATCCTATAATTCACCCCTCCACTTT.

The chain is built from TRBV28 and TRBJ1-1; maybe TRBD1 (5 bases). The CDR3 length is 13 residues. Trimming cost V 7 bases and J 4 bases, with 13 bases left between them. The V gene's germline CDR1 is MDHEN and CDR2 SYDVKM. DNA of the CDR3: TGTGCCAGCATTTCGGGGGAGAGCACTGAAGCTTTCTTT. Protein sequence: CASISGESTEAFF.

The rearrangement uses TRBV5-4 and TRBJ2-3; TRBD2 is a possible D gene (5 bases). V lost 3 bases and J 0 bases, leaving 14 bases between the germline ends. CDR3 size: 16 residues. Germline CDR1 and CDR2: SGHNT and YYREEE (reference sequence). The CDR3 reads CASSSRTVISTDTQYF. The CDR3 coding sequence is TGTGCCAGCAGCTCTCGGACTGTAATTAGCACAGATACGCAGTATTTT.

V gene TRBV10-1 combines with J gene TRBJ2-3, with 10 bases fitting TRBD1. The CDR3 totals 19 residues. Trimming took 3 bases from V and 4 from J; bases not matched to a gene: 16. Germline V CDR1 and CDR2: WNHNN, SYGVQD (reference sequence). CDR3 sequence reads: CASSDGTGVTSKGPDTQYF. In DNA, the CDR3 is TGCGCCAGCAGTGATGGGACAGGGGTAACTTCCAAGGGTCCAGATACGCAGTATTTT.

This chain uses TRBV2 with TRBJ1-4; 7 nucleotides agree with TRBD1. The CDR3 covers 12 residues. CDR1 is SNHLY, CDR2 FYNNEI, per germline. Trimming cost V 8 bases and J 8 bases; bases outside gene matches: 5. CDR3 sequence: CASQTGMEKLFF. CDR3 DNA sequence: TGTGCCAGCCAGACAGGGATGGAAAAACTGTTTTTT. The full variable domain, completed using reference TRBV2 and TRBJ1-4, is EPEVTQTPSHQVTQMGQEVILRCVPISNHLYFYWYRQILGQKVEFLVSFYNNEISEKSEIFDDQFSVERPDGSNFTLKIRSTKLEDSAMYFCASQTGMEKLFFGSGTQLSVL.

The chain carries TRBV11-3 and TRBJ1-1; 8 bases match TRBD1. Germline trimming cut 3 bases from V and 6 bases from J; bases unmatched to any gene: 3. The CDR3 is 13 amino acids. CDR1 and CDR2 from the germline V gene are SGHNT and YENEEA. The CDR3 DNA reads TGTGCCAGCAGCTTCACAGGGGGGTCTGAAGCTTTCTTT. It yields the protein CASSFTGGSEAFF.

The chain has TRBV2 and TRBJ1-3; unclear D gene. The V end lost 7 bases, the J end lost 0 bases, and 13 bases lay between the germline ends. CDR3 length: 15 residues. Germline CDR1 is SNHLY and CDR2 is FYNNEI. CDR3 DNA: TGTGCCAGCACGGGTGAACGTCTCTCTGGAAACACCATATATTTT. Translating gives CASTGERLSGNTIYF.

This clone has only a few counts. J is TRBJ1-1 and V is TRBV12-2; the table's D call TRBD1 went unverified against the DNA. TRBV12-2 is a known pseudogene. The CDR3 extends over 19 amino acids. CDR3 sequence reads: CASRLGRQDRGGMTTEAFF. CDR3 DNA sequence: TGTGCAAGTCGCTTAGGGAGGCAGGACAGGGGGGGTATGACCACTGAAGCTTTCTTT.